A selection of T cell receptor beta chains follows, all from one sample in a study of blood T cell repertoires in COVID-19. Repertoires were generated with immunoSEQ multiplex PCR, while TCRdb's copy carries only in-frame clones and drops some. The repertoire consists of about 24,000 clones, with about 91% occurring once and the leading ten covering over 25%. Sequenced sample: peripheral blood. All receptors come from a man between 65 and 85 years old with active COVID-19. CDR3s leave out the opening cysteine and the closing phenylalanine or tryptophan. A D gene is named only where the DNA matches it firmly.

D,J,V,CDR3
-,TRBJ2-7,TRBV28,ASKDTLWGLEQY
TRBD2,TRBJ2-7,TRBV7-9,ASSPLAGAGSYEQY
TRBD2,TRBJ2-3,TRBV7-2,ASSLAGGDTQY
TRBD1,TRBJ1-1,TRBV19,ASKKDRGQYTEAF
-,TRBJ2-7,TRBV19,ASSLTQGGEQY
-,TRBJ2-1,TRBV11-2,ASSLDPTGPYNEQF
-,TRBJ1-6,TRBV19,ASNFRGNSPLH
-,TRBJ2-5,TRBV7-9,ASSLAAGQETQY
TRBD2,TRBJ2-7,TRBV27,ASSPRGGYPHEQY
TRBD1,TRBJ1-1,TRBV24-1,ATSDLGQGDMLSTEAF
TRBD1,TRBJ2-3,TRBV30,AWSMRGLGTDTQY
-,TRBJ2-4,TRBV11-3,ASSLSYGPKGDIQY
TRBD2,TRBJ2-7,TRBV6-2/TRBV6-3,ASSRGTSGRAREQY
TRBD1,TRBJ1-6,TRBV30,AWTKGQFSSPLH
TRBD2,TRBJ2-7,TRBV7-2,ASSAALGMGGSVHEQY
-,TRBJ2-7,TRBV6-5,ASSSLALSSYEQY
-,TRBJ1-4,TRBV30,AWKGSGKLF
TRBD2,TRBJ2-1,TRBV24-1,ATSDPTGGSYNEQF
-,TRBJ2-7,TRBV11-3,ASSPGQSSYEQY
-,TRBJ1-5,TRBV10-3,AISDRGGNQPQH
TRBD1,TRBJ1-2,TRBV7-9,ASSLRDSRTNYGYT
-,TRBJ2-7,TRBV10-3,AISDLTTGGSSYEQY
TRBD2,TRBJ2-7,TRBV6-5,ASSTLAGGYEQY
TRBD1,TRBJ1-1,TRBV4-2,ASSREGQGVWNTEAF
TRBD1,TRBJ2-1,TRBV2,ATPLQGQGASTPYNEQF
TRBD1,TRBJ1-5,TRBV7-2,ASSLAGQHGNQPQH
TRBD1,TRBJ1-3,TRBV4-3,ASSRTGHGNTIY
-,TRBJ2-3,TRBV23-1,ASSQGTQGSDTQY
TRBD1,TRBJ2-3,TRBV18,ASSDRGSTDTQY
TRBD2,TRBJ2-1,TRBV28,ASRILAGSYNEQF
-,TRBJ2-2,TRBV21-1,ASSKERTQNTGELF
-,TRBJ2-7,TRBV5-8,AGGPTGFEQY
-,TRBJ2-4,TRBV28,ASSFPLDGDIQY
TRBD2,TRBJ2-2,TRBV27,ASSPGTSGGRAGELF
-,TRBJ2-7,TRBV5-1,ASSAGTPYEQY